Sequencing of this TCR beta chain was carried out in a study of OX40 agonist ivuxolimab in advanced cancers. As for the study more broadly: Ivuxolimab was a fully human IgG2 agonistic monoclonal antibody targeting the costimulatory receptor OX40 (CD134). Intravenous ivuxolimab was administered to patients every 2 weeks at six dose levels: 0.01, 0.1, 0.3, 1.5, 3 and 10 mg/kg. Of the 50 or so patients in dose escalation, 19 had hepatocellular carcinoma, around 15 had melanoma, 9 had renal cell carcinoma and 9 had head and neck cancer. In the dose-escalation cohort, roughly 80% of patients were male, and the mean age was approximately 60 years, with a range of about 23 to 90. Prior anti-PD-1, anti-PD-L1 or anti-CTLA-4 therapy was permitted, and approximately 40% of dose-escalation patients had received checkpoint inhibitors. Partial responses were achieved by three dose-escalation patients, of whom one had hepatocellular carcinoma and two had cutaneous melanoma. Peripheral TCRbeta sequencing aimed to test whether ivuxolimab altered TCR sequence diversity and caused clonal T-cell expansion. The paper describes the monotherapy dose-escalation part (N of about 47 patients) of the phase I trial of ivuxolimab. Results and caveats for the whole study, not just this receptor: After ivuxolimab, more expanded clones were found on average in CD8+ T cells than in CD4+ T cells. Which antigens the clonally expanded peripheral T cells were specific for was not determined. Low levels of normalized T-cell clonal expansion were also seen in some nonresponding patients. At doses from 0.1 to 3.0 mg/kg, clonal expansion was seen in both CD4+ and CD8+ blood T cells between baseline and week 6. In partial responders in the 0.1-3.0 mg/kg groups, normalized peripheral clonal expansion was found to be among the lowest, especially among CD8+ T cells.

The CDR3 goes from the cysteine to the phenylalanine over 15 residues. Solely the CDR3 DNA is kept, with 45 bases framed from the first base. To sequence the TCRbeta CDR3 region, genomic DNA was isolated from the sorted cells. TCRbeta CDR3 regions were sequenced using the immunoSEQ Assay. TCRdb's version of the immuneACCESS table is confined to in-frame rearrangements and falls short of the full clone set. An unresolved V gene accounts for under half of the shortfall where checked; the remainder is of unknown origin. The sample yields 65,000 to 90,000 clones; approximately 90% were counted once. The ten largest clones capture under 10% of the sample. Remarks on this clone: Its antigen remains unidentified. Base-call qualities are not available, and no considerably larger clone is one nucleotide away.

Patients with a history of autoimmune disease or receiving systemic immunosuppression were excluded from the trial. In every dose cohort, peripheral blood was drawn for TCR sequencing at baseline, cycle 4 day 1, and cycle 7 day 1. Samples were obtained from an open-label, multicenter, first-in-human phase I dose-escalation trial of ivuxolimab. Adults with locally advanced or metastatic melanoma, renal cell, hepatocellular, or head and neck squamous cell carcinoma were enrolled in the trial. Before TCR sequencing, CD4+ and CD8+ T cells were separately sorted from peripheral blood. Specimen: CD4+ or CD8+ T cells sorted from blood, collected in a trial of the OX40 agonist ivuxolimab. Here the chain combines TRBV21-1 and TRBJ2-7. TRBV21-1 is a pseudogene. The TCR was taken from an adult with an advanced solid tumor such as melanoma, head and neck, liver or kidney cancer. The CDR3 corresponds to CASSKACSPAHEQYF. Here is the DNA: TGTGCCAGCAGCAAAGCGTGCAGCCCAGCCCACGAGCAGTACTTC.